Following are 32 T cell receptor beta chains from one sample sequenced in a study of T cell responses to AZD1222 COVID-19 vaccine. Clones were read by immunoSEQ multiplex PCR, and TCRdb kept only the in-frame ones, dropping some. In the table there are about 210,000 clones, 85% to 95% of which are singletons. Sequenced material: peripheral blood, taken on day 0 of AZD1222 vaccination. The receptors come from an adult in good health.

This chain joins TRBV5-8 and TRBJ2-3, with TRBD2 matching 13 bases. Germline V lookup: CDR1 SGHTS, CDR2 YDEGEE. This CDR3 region has 15 residues. After removal of 3 bases from V and 6 bases from J, the junction contained 4 bases not matched to a gene. The CDR3 region is CASSSGTSGVDTQYF. CDR3 coding DNA: TGTGCCAGCAGCTCCGGGACTAGCGGGGTGGATACGCAGTATTTT.

J is TRBJ1-4 and V is TRBV5-1; possibly TRBD1 for D (5 bases). The V gene lost 1 base and the J gene lost 3 bases, with 19 bases spanning the gap. The length of the CDR3 is 18 residues. Germline CDR1 is SGHRS and CDR2 is YFSETQ. CDR3 sequence: CASSLWGNTRVANEKLFF. The CDR3 region has the DNA TGCGCCAGCAGCTTGTGGGGGAACACCAGGGTTGCTAATGAAAAACTGTTTTTT. Full variable domain (outside the CDR3, taken from reference TRBV5-1 and TRBJ1-4): KAGVTQTPRYLIKTRGQQVTLSCSPISGHRSVSWYQQTPGQGLQFLFEYFSETQRNKGNFPGRFSGRQFSNSRSEMNVSTLELGDSALYLCASSLWGNTRVANEKLFFGSGTQLSVL.

The chain combines TRBV7-9 with TRBJ2-7; tentatively, D is TRBD2 (5 bases). CDR3 size: 12 residues. The germline V gene encodes CDR1 SEHNR and CDR2 FQNEAQ (reference sequence). V dropped 1 base and J dropped 6 bases, with 7 bases sitting between them. CDR3 sequence reads: CASSLGLPEQYF. CDR3 in DNA: TGTGCCAGCAGCTTAGGACTACCCGAGCAGTACTTC. Using reference TRBV7-9 and TRBJ2-7 for the parts outside the CDR3, the full variable domain is DTGVSQNPRHKITKRGQNVTFRCDPISEHNRLYWYRQTLGQGPEFLTYFQNEAQLEKSRLLSDRFSAERPKGSFSTLEIQRTEQGDSAMYLCASSLGLPEQYFGPGTRLTVT.

V gene TRBV7-2 combines with J gene TRBJ1-1; tentative D call: TRBD1 (6 bases). Trimming took 2 bases from V and 5 from J, leaving 24 bases between them. Germline lookup yields CDR1 SGHTA and CDR2 FQGNSA. There are 18 residues in the CDR3. DNA for the CDR3: TGTGCCAGCAGCTTAAGAGTAGCGGGGACACGGGAGGGAACTGAAGCTTTCTTT. Amino acids: CASSLRVAGTREGTEAFF.

This clone was picked up a small number of times. The chain is built from TRBV5-4 and TRBJ2-2; 7 nucleotides line up with TRBD2. Germline V gene sequence: CDR1 SGHNT, CDR2 YYREEE (reference sequence). Germline trimming cut 4 bases from V and 4 bases from J; bases unmatched to any gene: 19. The CDR3 is made up of 19 amino acids. CDR3 sequence: CASSQEPLEWAGVTGELFF. For the CDR3, the DNA is TGTGCCAGCAGCCAAGAGCCGCTAGAGTGGGCGGGGGTCACCGGGGAGCTGTTTTTT.

This chain links TRBV10-2 with TRBJ1-1; 7 positions match TRBD1. CDR1 WSHSY and CDR2 SAAADI come from the germline V gene. V dropped 6 bases and J dropped 2; count of bases not matched to a gene: 6. The CDR3 contains 14 residues. CDR3 bases: TGCGCCAGCAGACCGGGACAGACAAACACTGAAGCTTTCTTT. It specifies CASRPGQTNTEAFF.

The genes are TRBV15 and TRBJ1-3, with D uncertain. Trimming shortened V by 0 bases and J by 0 bases, and 12 bases separated the two germline ends. The CDR3 extends over 17 amino acids. Germline V gene lookup returns CDR1 LNHNV and CDR2 YYDKDF (reference sequence). CDR3 loop: CATSRDIIGGSGNTIYF. The CDR3 DNA sequence: TGTGCCACCAGCAGAGATATAATTGGAGGCTCTGGAAACACCATATATTTT.

V is TRBV7-9 and J is TRBJ1-1; D might be TRBD1 (6 bases). The CDR3 totals 15 residues. V was cut by 6 bases and J by 0 bases, with 14 bases left in between. The germline CDR1 and CDR2 sequences are SEHNR and FQNEAQ (reference sequence). The CDR3 region is CASSPRGGVNTEAFF. The CDR3 DNA follows: TGTGCCAGCAGTCCGCGAGGGGGAGTGAACACTGAAGCTTTCTTT. Full variable domain (missing parts from reference TRBV7-9 and TRBJ1-1): DTGVSQNPRHKITKRGQNVTFRCDPISEHNRLYWYRQTLGQGPEFLTYFQNEAQLEKSRLLSDRFSAERPKGSFSTLEIQRTEQGDSAMYLCASSPRGGVNTEAFFGQGTRLTVV.

This chain uses TRBV5-5 with TRBJ1-4; no clear D. The CDR3 contains 16 residues. Trimming took off 4 bases at V and 1 base at J, with 14 bases between the two ends. Germline V gene lookup returns CDR1 SGHKS and CDR2 YYEKEE (reference sequence). The CDR3 DNA reads as TGTGCCAGCAGCCCGCTTAGTAGGATAACTAATGAAAAACTGTTTTTT. Translating gives CASSPLSRITNEKLFF.

This sequence joins TRBV6-1 and TRBJ1-5; perhaps TRBD1 as D (6 bases). This CDR3 comprises 15 residues. V was cut by 0 bases and J by 4 bases, with 10 bases left in between. Germline V gene sequence: CDR1 MNHNS, CDR2 SASEGT. In nucleotides, the CDR3 is TGTGCCAGCAGTGAAGCGCAGGGGTGGAATCAGCCCCAGCATTTT. It codes for CASSEAQGWNQPQHF.

The rearrangement links TRBV30 to TRBJ1-6, with a weak D call TRBD1 (5 bases). CDR3 size: 12 residues. V was shortened by 5 bases and J by 10 bases, with 12 bases between the two germline ends. Germline V gene sequence: CDR1 GTSNPN, CDR2 SVGIG (reference sequence). Here the CDR3 reads CAWGQGGSPLHF. As DNA, the CDR3 is TGTGCCTGGGGGCAGGGCGGCTCACCCCTCCACTTT.

In its sample, this clone was seen a few times. V is TRBV27 and J is TRBJ1-4; 8 bases match TRBD1. There are 12 residues in the CDR3. V dropped 6 bases and J dropped 6; count of bases not matched to a gene: 0. Germline CDR1 MNHEY, CDR2 SMNVEV (reference sequence). CDR3 in DNA: TGTGCCAGCAGACAGGGGGATGAAAAACTGTTTTTT. As protein: CASRQGDEKLFF.

The rearrangement joins TRBV12-3 or TRBV12-4 to TRBJ1-5; D is uncertain. The ends were cut back, 4 bases at V and 1 base at J, with 2 bases in the middle. This CDR3 contains 12 residues. CDR3 region: CASSWSNQPQHF. The DNA of the CDR3 is TGTGCCAGCAGTTGGAGCAATCAGCCCCAGCATTTT.

The genes are TRBV7-2 and TRBJ1-5, with unresolved D. This CDR3 contains 16 residues. CDR1 and CDR2 from the germline V gene are SGHTA and FQGNSA. V lost 4 bases and J 0 bases, leaving 13 bases between the germline ends. CDR3 in amino acids: CASSSHGTYSNQPQHF. The CDR3 DNA reads as TGTGCCAGCAGCTCCCATGGAACGTATAGCAATCAGCCCCAGCATTTT. Drawing the rest from reference TRBV7-2 and TRBJ1-5, the complete variable domain is GAGVSQSPSNKVTEKGKDVELRCDPISGHTALYWYRQSLGQGLEFLIYFQGNSAPDKSGLPSDRFSAERTGGSVSTLTIQRTQQEDSAVYLCASSSHGTYSNQPQHFGDGTRLSIL.

This chain links TRBV19 with TRBJ1-1; D is undetermined. Deletions cut 3 bases from V and 0 bases from J, with 14 bases between. Germline lookup yields CDR1 LNHDA and CDR2 SQIVND (reference sequence). There are 16 residues in the CDR3. The CDR3 protein is CASSIRASPMNTEAFF. The DNA for the CDR3 is TGTGCCAGTAGTATTCGTGCCAGTCCTATGAACACTGAAGCTTTCTTT.

Turning to this clone: At the DNA level, this CDR3 is encoded by other sequences in the same sample as well. This sequence joins TRBV18 and TRBJ1-1; D remains ambiguous. V dropped 3 bases and J dropped 1 base, with 6 bases sitting between them. CDR3 length equals 13 residues. Germline lookup yields CDR1 KGHSH and CDR2 LQKENI. The CDR3 nucleotides are TGTGCCAGCTCACCCCTTGGGAACACTGAAGCTTTCTTT. Protein product: CASSPLGNTEAFF.

This chain links TRBV18 with TRBJ2-1; D may correspond to TRBD1 or TRBD2 (5 bases each). The V gene's germline CDR1 is KGHSH and CDR2 LQKENI. The CDR3 length is 14 residues. V was clipped by 8 bases and J by 5 bases, with 16 bases between them. The CDR3, as DNA: TGTGCCAGCCGCCGGGACGCAGATGACAATGAGCAGTTCTTC. Translated, it gives CASRRDADDNEQFF.

The J gene is TRBJ2-7, the V gene TRBV6-5; D remains unclear. In germline, CDR1 is MNHEY, CDR2 SVGAGI. The CDR3 sequence is 12 residues long. V was shortened by 8 bases and J by 0 bases, with 8 bases between the two germline ends. CDR3 in amino acids: CASDTSSYEQYF. The CDR3, as DNA: TGTGCCAGCGACACCAGCTCCTACGAGCAGTACTTC.

Here the CDR3 reads CASSPDRDTYNSPLHF. CDR3 DNA sequence: TGTGCCAGTAGCCCCGACCGAGACACCTATAATTCACCCCTCCACTTT. This chain links TRBV19 with TRBJ1-6; D is unresolved. Germline V gene lookup returns CDR1 LNHDA and CDR2 SQIVND (reference sequence). The CDR3 is 16 amino acids. The V end was cut by 6 bases, the J end by 2 bases, with 14 bases between.

The rearrangement joins TRBV27 to TRBJ2-7, with 11 bases aligning to TRBD1. Unmatched junction bases numbered 15, after V lost 6 bases and J lost 2 bases. Germline V gives CDR1 MNHEY, CDR2 SMNVEV (reference sequence). This CDR3 is 18 amino acids long. The CDR3 spells CASRSFGTGGTLTYEQYF. In nucleotides, the CDR3 is TGTGCCAGCAGATCGTTCGGGACAGGGGGTACCCTCACCTACGAGCAGTACTTC.

This sequence joins TRBV12-3 or TRBV12-4 and TRBJ2-6; D gene unclear. This CDR3 is 13 amino acids long. V lost 3 bases and J 1 base, leaving 1 base between the germline ends. The CDR3 DNA follows: TGTGCCAGCAGTTTTTCTGGGGCCAACGTCCTGACTTTC. This gives the protein CASSFSGANVLTF.

V gene TRBV18 combines with J gene TRBJ1-1; the D is unclear. The V and J ends lost 0 bases and 1 base respectively, with 9 bases between them. Germline V CDR1 and CDR2: KGHSH, LQKENI. The CDR3 covers 15 residues. The CDR3 DNA reads as TGTGCCAGCTCACCACCGGCGAAGCCGAACACTGAAGCTTTCTTT. It is translated as CASSPPAKPNTEAFF.

The rearrangement joins TRBV28 to TRBJ1-2, with TRBD1 matching 7 bases. The germline V gene encodes CDR1 MDHEN and CDR2 SYDVKM. CDR3 size: 15 residues. The V gene end was trimmed by 5 bases and the J gene end by 6 bases; junction bases not matched to a gene: 12. The CDR3 bases are TGTGCCAGCAGTACACGGACAGGATGGGGTGATGGCTACACCTTC. Its translation is CASSTRTGWGDGYTF.

The rearrangement links TRBV19 to TRBJ1-5, with D unclear. V lost 7 bases and J 9 bases, leaving 16 bases between the germline ends. The CDR3 consists of 13 residues. The germline V gene has CDR1 LNHDA and CDR2 SQIVND (reference sequence). CDR3: CASTTGGGVPQHF. The CDR3 DNA sequence: TGTGCCAGTACGACGGGCGGAGGTGTGCCCCAGCATTTT.

The V call is TRBV18, the J call TRBJ1-4; 7 positions match TRBD1. Germline CDR1 KGHSH, CDR2 LQKENI. V trimming: 1 base; J trimming: 3 bases; junction bases outside the gene matches: 2. CDR3 length: 15 amino acids. Written as DNA, the CDR3 is TGTGCCAGCTCACCACGAGGGACAGCTAATGAAAAACTGTTTTTT. This translates into CASSPRGTANEKLFF.

The chain joins TRBV3-1 (or the pseudogene TRBV3-2) to TRBJ1-1; D is undetermined. The germline gives CDR1 LGHDT, CDR2 YNNKEL (reference sequence). Deletions cut 2 bases from V and 5 bases from J, with 9 bases between. The CDR3 has 13 amino acids. CDR3 nucleotide sequence: TGTGCCAGCAGCCAAAGCCGGGGTACTGAAGCTTTCTTT. This sequence encodes CASSQSRGTEAFF.

This clone was found once. V gene TRBV12-3 or TRBV12-4 combines with J gene TRBJ1-2; the D gene is possibly TRBD1 (5 bases). This CDR3 is 13 amino acids long. Trimming took 3 bases from V and 5 from J, leaving 10 bases between them. The CDR3 here is CASSFRDGYGYTF. The CDR3 DNA is TGTGCCAGCAGTTTCCGGGACGGTTATGGCTACACCTTC.

This clone has only one observation. The chain couples TRBV30 to TRBJ1-6; no definite D call. CDR1 and CDR2 (germline): GTSNPN, SVGIG (reference sequence). V was trimmed by 0 bases and J by 8 bases, leaving 2 bases between them. This CDR3 comprises 11 residues. CDR3 residues: CAWSVDSPLHF. The CDR3 DNA sequence: TGTGCCTGGAGTGTGGATTCACCCCTCCACTTT.

The rearrangement links TRBV30 to TRBJ2-7; D not resolved. The CDR3 runs to 15 residues. Germline V gene data show CDR1 as GTSNPN and CDR2 as SVGIG (reference sequence). The V gene lost 0 bases and the J gene lost 6 bases, with 18 bases spanning the gap. The CDR3 bases are TGTGCCTGGAGTGTTAAGGGAACCTGGGCTGGCGAGCAGTACTTC. It yields the protein CAWSVKGTWAGEQYF. The variable domain in full, completed from reference TRBV30 and TRBJ2-7, reads SQTIHQWPATLVQPVGSPLSLECTVEGTSNPNLYWYRQAAGRGLQLLFYSVGIGQISSEVPQNLSASRPQDRQFILSSKKLLLSDSGFYLCAWSVKGTWAGEQYFGPGTRLTVT.

The V gene is TRBV4-2, the J gene TRBJ2-6, with 10 bases matching TRBD2. J gave up 0 bases and V 4 bases, and 3 bases lay outside the gene matches. This CDR3 is 17 amino acids long. Germline loops: CDR1 LGHNA, CDR2 YNFKEQ. The CDR3 protein is CASSPTSGVSGANVLTF. Here the CDR3 DNA reads TGTGCCAGCAGCCCTACTAGCGGGGTCTCTGGGGCCAACGTCCTGACTTTC.

The rearrangement uses TRBV7-2 and TRBJ2-3; 8 bases map to TRBD2. J gave up 0 bases and V 1 base, and 3 bases lay outside the gene matches. Germline assignment: CDR1 SGHTA and CDR2 FQGNSA. The CDR3 is made up of 16 amino acids. Here the CDR3 reads CASSLERGSSTDTQYF. DNA of the CDR3: TGTGCCAGCAGCTTAGAGCGGGGGTCTAGCACAGATACGCAGTATTTT.

This chain uses TRBV2 with TRBJ1-4; D might be TRBD1 (6 bases). The CDR3 extends over 15 amino acids. Between the trimmed V and J ends, which lost 7 bases and 5 bases, there was a span of 17 bases. Germline V gene lookup returns CDR1 SNHLY and CDR2 FYNNEI. The CDR3 sequence: CASTPRTVQNEKLFF. CDR3 nucleotides: TGTGCCAGCACCCCAAGGACAGTACAGAATGAAAAACTGTTTTTT.